The 8 T cell receptor beta chains given below trace back to one sample, sequenced in a study of blood T cell repertoires in COVID-19. Data came from immunoSEQ multiplex PCR; TCRdb stores just in-frame clones and leaves some out. This sample carries some 270,000 clones, roughly 91% of them seen once, and the ten largest clones take roughly 1.8%. The sequenced sample was PBMCs or T cells enriched from blood (not recorded which). These receptors all stem from a woman aged 60-70 years who had recovered from COVID-19.

The chain recombines TRBV24-1 with TRBJ2-3; 10 bases align to TRBD1. The germline V gene encodes CDR1 KGHDR and CDR2 SFDVKD. V lost 3 bases, J lost 3 bases, and 8 bases stayed unmatched. CDR3 length: 17 residues. The CDR3 region has the DNA TGTGCCACCAGTGATCCGACCCCGGGACAGGGGACAGATACGCAGTATTTT. Its protein product is CATSDPTPGQGTDTQYF.

The J gene is TRBJ1-6, the V gene TRBV3-1 (or the pseudogene TRBV3-2); D is unresolved. The CDR3 loop spans 13 amino acids. The germline V and J ends were trimmed by 4 bases and 7 bases, with 8 bases remaining between them. CDR1 and CDR2 (germline): LGHDT, YNNKEL (reference sequence). The CDR3, as DNA: TGTGCCAGCAGCCCCTCCGAGAATTCACCCCTCCACTTT. It encodes CASSPSENSPLHF.

V is TRBV19 and J is TRBJ1-1; TRBD1 agrees at 12 bases. V trimming: 5 bases; J trimming: 4 bases; junction bases outside the gene matches: 5. Per the germline V gene, CDR1 is LNHDA and CDR2 is SQIVND (reference sequence). CDR3 length: 15 amino acids. This chain's CDR3 is CASSPGQGAFTEAFF. The DNA for the CDR3 is TGTGCCAGTAGTCCGGGACAGGGGGCGTTCACTGAAGCTTTCTTT.

Written as DNA, the CDR3 is TGTGCCAGCAGTTGGACTAGCGGGACGGGCACAGATACGCAGTATTTT. It translates to CASSWTSGTGTDTQYF. The rearrangement links TRBV27 to TRBJ2-3; 12 positions match TRBD2. The CDR3 covers 16 residues. The V and J ends lost 4 bases and 1 base, in that order; junction bases with no gene match: 3. Germline assignment: CDR1 MNHEY and CDR2 SMNVEV (reference sequence).

V and J are TRBV5-1 and TRBJ1-5, with 8 bases fitting TRBD1. The CDR3 spans 15 residues. The germline V gene encodes CDR1 SGHRS and CDR2 YFSETQ. Trimming took 0 bases from V and 5 from J; bases not matched to a gene: 4. CDR3 DNA: TGCGCCAGCAGCTTGGAACAGGGGGGGCATCAGCCCCAGCATTTT. It encodes CASSLEQGGHQPQHF. Full variable domain (rest looked up from reference TRBV5-1 and TRBJ1-5): KAGVTQTPRYLIKTRGQQVTLSCSPISGHRSVSWYQQTPGQGLQFLFEYFSETQRNKGNFPGRFSGRQFSNSRSEMNVSTLELGDSALYLCASSLEQGGHQPQHFGDGTRLSIL.

The chain employs TRBV7-3 and TRBJ2-2; D unresolved. The CDR3 is 14 residues long. V shed 5 bases and J shed 1 base, with 8 bases lying between them. The germline CDR1 and CDR2 sequences are SGHTA and FQGTGA. CDR3 sequence: CASSPRQNTGELFF. The DNA of the CDR3 is TGTGCCAGCAGCCCCCGACAGAACACCGGGGAGCTGTTTTTT.

The gene calls are TRBV28 and TRBJ1-1, with 7 nucleotides matching TRBD1. Germline V gene data show CDR1 as MDHEN and CDR2 as SYDVKM. V lost 5 bases, J lost 4 bases, and 7 bases stayed unmatched. This CDR3 has 14 amino acids. CDR3 residues: CASSRDRDGTEAFF. The CDR3 nucleotides read TGTGCCAGCAGTCGTGACAGGGATGGCACTGAAGCTTTCTTT.

The CDR3 coding sequence is TGCGCCAGCAGCCAAGATGCTAGCGGGAGAGGTAGAGAGCAGTACTTC. Its translation is CASSQDASGRGREQYF. The V call is TRBV4-1, the J call TRBJ2-7, with 10 bases lining up with TRBD2. V trimming: 0 bases; J trimming: 7 bases; junction bases outside the gene matches: 9. This CDR3 spans 16 amino acids. Germline V gene data show CDR1 as MGHRA and CDR2 as YSYEKL.